Listed below are T cell receptor beta chains from one sample, sequenced in a study of shared clonotypes between healthy human individuals. Libraries were prepared by immunoSEQ multiplex PCR; TCRdb keeps only in-frame clonotypes and omits some of them. The table records 2 million to 2.5 million clones, about 94% of them present only once. Sequencing was carried out using naive CD4+ T cells sorted from blood. These receptors all stem from a man between 18 and 29 years old in good health. The CDR3 runs from the conserved cysteine through the conserved F or W. A D gene is named only where the DNA matches it firmly. Size values are once, few and many counts, or a class for expanded clones, and some rows have none.

>once|TRBD1|TRBV5-1|TRBJ2-5
CASSLGQGVRYQETQYF
TGCGCCAGCAGCTTGGGACAGGGGGTCCGGTACCAAGAGACCCAGTACTTC
>NA|NA|TRBV4-3|TRBJ2-5
CASSQEGGVQETQYF
TGCGCCAGCAGCCAAGAAGGGGGGGTCCAAGAGACCCAGTACTTC
>once|TRBD2|TRBV7-6|TRBJ2-2
CASSSGGRTVGELFF
TGTGCCAGCAGTTCTGGCGGGAGAACAGTCGGGGAGCTGTTTTTT
>NA|NA|TRBV7-8|TRBJ1-2
CASSLDSEGKIHGYTF
TGTGCCAGCAGCTTAGACTCTGAGGGGAAGATCCATGGCTACACCTTC
>NA|TRBD2|TRBV5-3|TRBJ2-7
CARSQASGDRYYEQYF
TGTGCCAGAAGCCAAGCTAGCGGGGATAGGTACTACGAGCAGTACTTC
>NA|TRBD1|TRBV6-5|TRBJ1-1
CASRPGQVGEAFF
TGTGCCAGCAGACCAGGACAGGTCGGCGAGGCTTTCTTT
>NA|TRBD2|TRBV7-6|TRBJ2-5
CASSLRLAGGLDQETQYF
TGTGCCAGCAGCCTCCGACTAGCGGGAGGCCTGGATCAAGAGACCCAGTACTTC
>once|NA|TRBV6-5|TRBJ2-2
CASSYNRLGNTGELFF
TGTGCCAGCAGTTACAACAGACTAGGGAACACCGGGGAGCTGTTTTTT
>few|NA|TRBV10-2|TRBJ1-2
CASSERVGYTF
TGCGCCAGCAGTGAGAGGGTTGGCTACACCTTC
>once|NA|TRBV30|TRBJ1-2
CAWSERRDALEGYTF
TGTGCCTGGAGTGAACGGAGAGACGCGCTCGAAGGCTACACCTTC
>NA|TRBD1|TRBV23-1|TRBJ2-7
CASSQGTGFSPTDYEQYF
TGCGCCAGCAGTCAGGGGACAGGGTTTTCCCCCACGGATTACGAGCAGTACTTC
>NA|NA|TRBV28|TRBJ1-4
CASSLEGTNEKLFF
TGTGCCAGCAGTTTGGAGGGGACTAATGAAAAACTGTTTTTT
>NA|TRBD2|TRBV27|TRBJ2-7
CASKLMGTSGRWGEQYF
TGTGCCAGCAAACTGATGGGGACTAGCGGGAGATGGGGGGAGCAGTACTTC
>NA|TRBD1|TRBV30|TRBJ1-4
CAWRNRQGLATNEKLFF
TGTGCCTGGAGGAACAGACAGGGGCTAGCAACTAATGAAAAACTGTTTTTT
>NA|NA|TRBV28|TRBJ2-7
CASSLVGNYEQYF
TGTGCCAGCAGTTTGGTAGGGAACTACGAGCAGTACTTC
>NA|TRBD1|TRBV11-3|TRBJ2-3
CASSWDRSTDTQYF
TGTGCCAGCAGCTGGGACAGAAGCACAGATACGCAGTATTTT
>NA|TRBD1|TRBV30|TRBJ2-5
CAWSVTTGPQETQYF
TGTGCCTGGAGTGTCACGACAGGGCCCCAAGAGACCCAGTACTTC
>NA|NA|TRBV10-3|TRBJ2-6
CAISENRDTNSGANVLTF
TGTGCCATCAGTGAGAACCGGGACACCAACTCTGGGGCCAACGTCCTGACTTTC
>NA|TRBD1|TRBV6-6|TRBJ1-6
CASSTTMRQGNSPLHF
TGTGCCAGCAGCACGACGATGCGACAGGGTAATTCACCCCTCCACTTT
>NA|NA|TRBV28|TRBJ1-2
CASSLTPNYGYTF
TGTGCCAGCAGTTTGACTCCCAACTATGGCTACACCTTC
>NA|NA|TRBV29-1|TRBJ1-1
CSVGGGVNTEAFF
TGCAGCGTTGGCGGGGGGGTTAACACTGAAGCTTTCTTT
>NA|NA|TRBV6-5|TRBJ1-2
CASSYRQRGGYTF
TGTGCCAGCAGTTACCGCCAGCGGGGAGGCTACACCTTC
>NA|NA|TRBV4-3|TRBJ1-1
CASSQTIDGYTEAFF
TGCGCCAGCAGCCAAACTATAGACGGTTACACTGAAGCTTTCTTT
>NA|NA|TRBV6-5|TRBJ1-1
CASRQGRTEAFF
TGTGCCAGCAGGCAGGGGCGCACTGAAGCTTTCTTT
>NA|NA|TRBV10-3|TRBJ2-5
CAISESHETQYF
TGTGCCATCAGTGAGTCTCATGAGACCCAGTACTTC
>NA|NA|TRBV28|TRBJ1-1
CASSLGGNTEAFF
TGTGCCAGCAGTTTGGGCGGAAACACTGAAGCTTTCTTT
>once|NA|TRBV5-6|TRBJ1-6
CASSFNSYNSPLHF
TGTGCCAGCAGCTTCAACTCCTATAATTCACCCCTCCACTTT
>NA|TRBD1|TRBV30|TRBJ2-7
CAWNMGFGGQGYEQYF
TGTGCCTGGAATATGGGGTTTGGGGGACAGGGTTACGAGCAGTACTTC
>NA|TRBD1|TRBV30|TRBJ1-5
CAWSPRTGRNNQPQHF
TGTGCCTGGAGTCCACGGACAGGGCGAAACAATCAGCCCCAGCATTTT
>NA|TRBD2|TRBV29-1|TRBJ2-1
CSVVYASGINEQFF
TGCAGCGTTGTATATGCTAGCGGGATCAATGAGCAGTTCTTC
>NA|NA|TRBV6-1|TRBJ1-5
CASSRAGQPQHF
TGTGCCAGTTCTAGGGCTGGCCAGCCCCAGCATTTT
>NA|NA|TRBV7-2|TRBJ1-2
CASSQLNGYTF
TGTGCCAGCAGCCAACTTAATGGCTACACCTTC
>NA|NA|TRBV13|TRBJ1-2
CASSATPNYGYTF
TGTGCCAGCAGCGCCACACCCAACTATGGCTACACCTTC
>NA|TRBD2|TRBV6-1|TRBJ2-3
CALGGGGGLTDTQYF
TGTGCCCTCGGCGGGGGCGGGGGGCTAACAGATACGCAGTATTTT
>NA|NA|TRBV30|TRBJ2-5
CAWSVFGETQYF
TGTGCCTGGAGTGTATTCGGAGAGACCCAGTACTTC
>NA|NA|TRBV6-1|TRBJ1-6
CASSEARAGSYNSPLHF
TGTGCCAGCAGTGAAGCTCGGGCAGGGTCCTATAATTCACCCCTCCACTTT
>NA|TRBD1|TRBV7-9|TRBJ2-3
CASSSGGQGPPTQYF
TGTGCCAGCAGCTCGGGGGGACAGGGGCCCCCTACGCAGTATTTT
>NA|NA|TRBV6-5|TRBJ1-1
CASSPGAAEAFF
TGTGCCAGCAGTCCCGGGGCGGCTGAAGCTTTCTTT
>NA|TRBD1|TRBV2|TRBJ1-4
CASTRAQGMDF
TGTGCCAGCACCCGGGCACAGGGGATGGATTTT
>NA|TRBD1|TRBV5-1|TRBJ2-7
CASSLRTDRGSEQYF
TGCGCCAGCAGCCTACGTACGGACAGGGGGAGCGAGCAGTACTTC